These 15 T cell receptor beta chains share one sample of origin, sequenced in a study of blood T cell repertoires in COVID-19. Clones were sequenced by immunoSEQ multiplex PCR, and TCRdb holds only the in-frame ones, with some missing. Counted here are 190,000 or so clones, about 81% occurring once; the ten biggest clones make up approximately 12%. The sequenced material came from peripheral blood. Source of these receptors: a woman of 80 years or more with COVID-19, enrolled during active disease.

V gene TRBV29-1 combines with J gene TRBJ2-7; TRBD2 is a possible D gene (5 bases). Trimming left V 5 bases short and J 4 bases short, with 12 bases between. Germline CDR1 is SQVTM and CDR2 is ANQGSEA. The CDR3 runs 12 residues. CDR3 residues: CSVTSSGYEQYF. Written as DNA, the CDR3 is TGCAGCGTTACCTCGTCGGGGTACGAGCAGTACTTC.

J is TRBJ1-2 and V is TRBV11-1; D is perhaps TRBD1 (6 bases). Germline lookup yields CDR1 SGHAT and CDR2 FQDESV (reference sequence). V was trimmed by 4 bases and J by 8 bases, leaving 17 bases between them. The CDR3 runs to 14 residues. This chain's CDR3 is CASSSRDKTSGYTF. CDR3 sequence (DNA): TGTGCCAGCAGCTCCCGGGACAAGACAAGCGGCTACACCTTC.

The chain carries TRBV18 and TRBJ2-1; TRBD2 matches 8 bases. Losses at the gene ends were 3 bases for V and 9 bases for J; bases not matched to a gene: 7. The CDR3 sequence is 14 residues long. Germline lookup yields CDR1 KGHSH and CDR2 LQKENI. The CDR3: CASSPWEAGGEQFF. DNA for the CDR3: TGTGCCAGCTCACCCTGGGAGGCGGGAGGTGAGCAGTTCTTC.

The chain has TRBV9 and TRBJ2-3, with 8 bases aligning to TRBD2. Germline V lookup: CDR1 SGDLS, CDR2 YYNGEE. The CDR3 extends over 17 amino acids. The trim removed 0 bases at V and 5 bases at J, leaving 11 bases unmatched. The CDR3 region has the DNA TGTGCCAGCAGCGTAGTTTCCGGGAGGGCAAGTGGAGATACGCAGTATTTT. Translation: CASSVVSGRASGDTQYF.

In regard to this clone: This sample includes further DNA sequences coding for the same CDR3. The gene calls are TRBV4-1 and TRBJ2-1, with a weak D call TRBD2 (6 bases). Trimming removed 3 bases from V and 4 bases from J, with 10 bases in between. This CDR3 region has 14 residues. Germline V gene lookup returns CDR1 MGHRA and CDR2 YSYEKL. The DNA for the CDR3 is TGCGCCAGCAGCCAGGAGGGAAGATACAATGAGCAGTTCTTC. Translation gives CASSQEGRYNEQFF.

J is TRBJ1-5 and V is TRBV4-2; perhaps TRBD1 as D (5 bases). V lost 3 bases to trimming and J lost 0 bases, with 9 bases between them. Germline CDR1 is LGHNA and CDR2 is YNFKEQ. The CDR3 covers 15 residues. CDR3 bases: TGTGCCAGCAGCCAGCGCCAGGGTAGCAATCAGCCCCAGCATTTT. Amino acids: CASSQRQGSNQPQHF.

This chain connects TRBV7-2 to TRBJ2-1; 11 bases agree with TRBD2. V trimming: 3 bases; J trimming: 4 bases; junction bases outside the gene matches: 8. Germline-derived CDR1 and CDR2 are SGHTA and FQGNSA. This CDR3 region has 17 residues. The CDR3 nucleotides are TGTGCCAGCAGCTTGGGAAGTCTAGCGGGGGGATACAATGAGCAGTTCTTC. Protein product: CASSLGSLAGGYNEQFF.

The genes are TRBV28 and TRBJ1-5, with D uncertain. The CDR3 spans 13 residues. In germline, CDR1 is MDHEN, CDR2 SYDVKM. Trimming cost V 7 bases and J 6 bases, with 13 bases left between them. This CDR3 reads CASNPGRSQPQHF. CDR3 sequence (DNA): TGTGCCAGCAACCCTGGGCGAAGTCAGCCCCAGCATTTT.

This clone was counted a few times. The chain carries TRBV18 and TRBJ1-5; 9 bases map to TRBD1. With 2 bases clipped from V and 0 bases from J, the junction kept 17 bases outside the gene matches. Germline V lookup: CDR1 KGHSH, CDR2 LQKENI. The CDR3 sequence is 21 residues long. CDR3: CASSPYNPGTGSSYSNQPQHF. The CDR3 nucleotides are TGTGCCAGCTCACCATATAATCCCGGGACAGGGAGCTCTTATAGCAATCAGCCCCAGCATTTT. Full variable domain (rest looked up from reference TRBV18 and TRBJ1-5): NAGVMQNPRHLVRRRGQEARLRCSPMKGHSHVYWYRQLPEEGLKFMVYLQKENIIDESGMPKERFSAEFPKEGPSILRIQQVVRGDSAAYFCASSPYNPGTGSSYSNQPQHFGDGTRLSIL.

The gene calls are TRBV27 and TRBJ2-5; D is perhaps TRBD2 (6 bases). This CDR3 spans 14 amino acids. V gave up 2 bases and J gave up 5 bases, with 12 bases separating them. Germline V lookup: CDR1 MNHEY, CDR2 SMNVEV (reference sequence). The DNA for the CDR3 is TGTGCCAGCAGTTTACGCGGGGCTTGGGAGACCCAGTACTTC. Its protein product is CASSLRGAWETQYF.

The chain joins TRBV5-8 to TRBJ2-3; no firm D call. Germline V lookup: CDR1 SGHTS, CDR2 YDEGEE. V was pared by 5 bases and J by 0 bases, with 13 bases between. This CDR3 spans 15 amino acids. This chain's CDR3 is CASSQTPSSTDTQYF. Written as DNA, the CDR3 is TGTGCCAGCAGTCAGACTCCTTCTAGCACAGATACGCAGTATTTT.

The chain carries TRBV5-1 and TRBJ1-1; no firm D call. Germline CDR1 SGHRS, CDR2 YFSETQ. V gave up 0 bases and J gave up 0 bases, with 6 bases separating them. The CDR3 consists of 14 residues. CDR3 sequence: CASSLGSVNTEAFF. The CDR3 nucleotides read TGCGCCAGCAGCTTGGGATCGGTGAACACTGAAGCTTTCTTT.

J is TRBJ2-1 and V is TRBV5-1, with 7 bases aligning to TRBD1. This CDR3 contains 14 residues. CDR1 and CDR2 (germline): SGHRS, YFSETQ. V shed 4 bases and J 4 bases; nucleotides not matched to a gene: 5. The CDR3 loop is CASSHRTGYNEQFF. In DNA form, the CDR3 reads TGCGCCAGCAGCCACCGGACAGGATACAATGAGCAGTTCTTC.

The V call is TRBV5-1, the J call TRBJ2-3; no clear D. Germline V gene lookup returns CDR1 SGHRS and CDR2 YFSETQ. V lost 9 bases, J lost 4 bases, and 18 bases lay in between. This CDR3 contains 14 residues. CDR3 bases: TGCGCCACCTACCTACTCCCAGGCGCAGATACGCAGTATTTT. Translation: CATYLLPGADTQYF.

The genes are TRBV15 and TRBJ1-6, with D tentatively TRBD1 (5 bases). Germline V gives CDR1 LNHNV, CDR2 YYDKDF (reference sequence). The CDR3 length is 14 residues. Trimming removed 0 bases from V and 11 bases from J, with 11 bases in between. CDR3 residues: CATSRDAGDPPLHF. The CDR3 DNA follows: TGTGCCACCAGCAGAGATGCGGGGGACCCACCCCTCCACTTT.